Following are 5 T cell receptor beta chains from one sample sequenced in a study of cytomegalovirus exposure and HLA in healthy donors. Profiling relied on immunoSEQ multiplex PCR, and the TCRdb table lists in-frame clones only, not all of them. This repertoire shows 65,000 to 75,000 clones, roughly 94% found once; its top ten account for about 1.6%. What was sequenced was PBMCs. Receptors were obtained from a man between 18 and 35 years old in good health and CMV-seropositive.

V and J are TRBV7-3 and TRBJ2-1; a weak D match, TRBD2 (6 bases). Germline V gene lookup returns CDR1 SGHTA and CDR2 FQGTGA. Trimming removed 5 bases at V and 10 bases at J, with 18 bases between. The CDR3 has 14 residues. Written as DNA, the CDR3 is TGTGCCAGCAGCCCCGAACCACGGGCGGGGGAGCAGTTCTTC. Amino acid sequence: CASSPEPRAGEQFF.

The gene calls are TRBV6-6 and TRBJ2-5; 9 nucleotides line up with TRBD2. V trimming: 4 bases; J trimming: 5 bases; junction bases outside the gene matches: 11. There are 16 residues in the CDR3. From germline, CDR1 is MNHNY and CDR2 SVGAGI (reference sequence). CDR3 bases: TGTGCCAGCAGTTGGACTGGGGGCGGGAGGGCCGAGACCCAGTACTTC. Encoded protein: CASSWTGGGRAETQYF.

The genes are TRBV11-2 and TRBJ1-1; 8 positions match TRBD1. V lost 3 bases to trimming and J lost 3 bases; unmatched junction nucleotides: 12. The CDR3 is made up of 17 amino acids. Germline V gene data show CDR1 as SGHAT and CDR2 as FQNNGV. The CDR3 bases are TGTGCCAGCAGCTTTACGGGCAGGGGGCAGGAGGACACTGAAGCTTTCTTT. Protein: CASSFTGRGQEDTEAFF.

This clone has a single count. This chain connects TRBV28 to TRBJ1-1; no clear D. Germline V gene data show CDR1 as MDHEN and CDR2 as SYDVKM. Between the trimmed V and J ends, which lost 3 bases and 1 base, there was a span of 9 bases. The CDR3 sequence is 14 residues long. CDR3 sequence: CASSFLRGNTEAFF. The CDR3 DNA reads TGTGCCAGCAGTTTTCTTCGGGGGAACACTGAAGCTTTCTTT.

The chain employs TRBV6-1 and TRBJ1-3; no clear D. Per germline, CDR1 MNHNS and CDR2 SASEGT. This CDR3 has 15 residues. Deletions cut 1 base from V and 4 bases from J, with 11 bases between. CDR3 region: CASSEGPVLGNTIYF. Written as DNA, the CDR3 is TGTGCCAGCAGTGAAGGTCCTGTCCTCGGAAACACCATATATTTT.